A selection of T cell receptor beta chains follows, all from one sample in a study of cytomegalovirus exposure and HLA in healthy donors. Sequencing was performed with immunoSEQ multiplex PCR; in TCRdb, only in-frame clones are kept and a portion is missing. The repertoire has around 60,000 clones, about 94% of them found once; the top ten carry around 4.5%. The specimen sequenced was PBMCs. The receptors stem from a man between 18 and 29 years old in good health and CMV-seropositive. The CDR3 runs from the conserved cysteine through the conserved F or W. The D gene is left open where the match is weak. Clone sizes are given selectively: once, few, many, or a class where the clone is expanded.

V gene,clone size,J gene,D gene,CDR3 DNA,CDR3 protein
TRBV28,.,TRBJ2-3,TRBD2,TGTGCCAGCAGGCACAGGGAGCGGGGGTGGACTAGCGGGGACACAGGTACGCAGTATTTT,CASRHRERGWTSGDTGTQYF
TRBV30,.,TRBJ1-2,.,TGTGCCTGGAGTCCGAGTAACTATGGCTACACCTTC,CAWSPSNYGYTF
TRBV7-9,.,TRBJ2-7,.,TGTGCCAGCAGTCAGACAGGTGGAACTTTCTACGAGCAGTACTTC,CASSQTGGTFYEQYF
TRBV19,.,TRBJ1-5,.,TGTGCCAGTAGTATATACACAGTCGCGGGGTCCTACAGCAATCAGCCCCAGCATTTT,CASSIYTVAGSYSNQPQHF
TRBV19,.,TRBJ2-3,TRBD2,TGTGCCAGTAGTCTCGGACTAGCGGGAGTTTTGATCGCGGTGGATACGCAGTATTTT,CASSLGLAGVLIAVDTQYF
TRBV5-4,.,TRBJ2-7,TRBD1,TGTGCCAGCAGCACAACAGGGGTCGAGCAGTACTTC,CASSTTGVEQYF
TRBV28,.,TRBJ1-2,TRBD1,TGTGCCAGCAGTCCCCCCCGGACAGGGTTAGGCTTTGGCTATGGCTACACCTTC,CASSPPRTGLGFGYGYTF
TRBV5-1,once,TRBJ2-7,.,TGCGCCAGCAGCTATTCCCCTGAATCTAGCTACGAGCAGTACTTC,CASSYSPESSYEQYF
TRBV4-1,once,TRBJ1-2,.,TGCGCCAGCAGTCAAGGGGAGAATGCAGATGGCTACACCTTC,CASSQGENADGYTF
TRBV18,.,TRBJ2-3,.,TGTGCCAGCTCCCAACAGGATACGCAGTATTTT,CASSQQDTQYF
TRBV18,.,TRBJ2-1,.,TGTGCCAGCTCACCCGGGACTCTCGAGGGTGAGCAGTTCTTC,CASSPGTLEGEQFF
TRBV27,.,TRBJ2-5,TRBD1,TGTGCCAGCGGCAGACAGGGAGAGACCCAGTACTTC,CASGRQGETQYF
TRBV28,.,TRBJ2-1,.,TGTGCCAGCAGTTTGGTTGGTTCCGGGGGGCAGTTCTTC,CASSLVGSGGQFF
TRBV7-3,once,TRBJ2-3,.,TGTGCCAGCAGCTTAAAAAGAGTCGGGGGATTGGCAGATACGCAGTATTTT,CASSLKRVGGLADTQYF
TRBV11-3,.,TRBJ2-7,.,TGTGCCAGCAGCTTAGACGGGAGCTCCTACGAGCAGTACTTC,CASSLDGSSYEQYF
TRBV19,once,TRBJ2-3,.,TGTGCCAGTAGTATCGAGGACAGCACTCCCTTCACAGATACGCAGTATTTT,CASSIEDSTPFTDTQYF
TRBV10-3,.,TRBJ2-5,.,TGTGCCATCAGTGTCAGTATGGAAGAGACCCAGTACTTC,CAISVSMEETQYF